Described below is a single TCR beta chain sequence and its context. Method: immunoSEQ multiplex PCR; TCRdb's copy keeps in-frame clones and lacks some. The table lists 16,000 or so clones, roughly 93% of them singletons. The CDR3 sequence is 12 residues long. Trimming pared 1 base from V and 7 bases from J, leaving 4 bases between. The germline V gene has CDR1 MNHEY and CDR2 SVGAGI. This sample was taken from a study of T cell clonotyping in hematopoietic cell transplantation. Time point noted: recipient sample about 28 days before transplant, after cytoreduction. The rearrangement uses TRBV6-5 and TRBJ2-2; unclear D gene. Sequencing used peripheral blood mononuclear cells, obtained before stem cell transplant. The receptor comes from a man aged 18 to 35 with biphenotypic leukemia. Some clones in this sample may be carry-over from other donors' samples. Here the CDR3 DNA reads TGTGCCAGCAGTTACTATAACGGGGAGCTGTTTTTT. Protein product: CASSYYNGELFF.